One and the same sample provided the 8 T cell receptor beta chains below, sequenced in a study of T cell repertoires in cytomegalovirus infection. What these receptors recognize is not known. TCRdb passed the reads through MiXCR, listing each CDR3 protein once. Here the sample spans 750,000 to 950,000 distinct CDR3 sequences, around 29% being singletons. The sample consisted of cultured CD8+ T cells from PBMCs, taken from culture after CMV antigen stimulation. Source of these receptors: a human donor in good health (CMV status not recorded). Some clones in this sample may be carry-over from other donors' samples.

This clonotype was detected a few times. The rearrangement uses TRBV7-2 and TRBJ2-5; 8 bases map to TRBD1. The V gene's germline CDR1 is SGHTA and CDR2 FQGNSA. V dropped 5 bases and J dropped 5; count of bases not matched to a gene: 16. The CDR3 is 17 amino acids. Written as DNA, the CDR3 is TGTGCCAGCAGCCCCCCGGGACAGGCGACCCGAACTGAGACCCAGTACTTC. Residues: CASSPPGQATRTETQYF.

This clonotype appeared a few times. The rearrangement uses TRBV11-3 and TRBJ2-7; D unresolved. This CDR3 is built from 15 residues. Germline CDR1 reads SGHNT; CDR2 reads YENEEA. Trimming removed 4 bases at V and 4 bases at J, with 17 bases between. DNA for the CDR3: TGTGCCAGCAGCTCAGGACGTCCAGAGAGGTACGAGCAGTACTTC. It codes for CASSSGRPERYEQYF.

J is TRBJ2-1 and V is TRBV5-8; TRBD2 might be the D (6 bases). V was shortened by 4 bases and J by 12 bases, with 11 bases between the two germline ends. The CDR3 extends over 11 amino acids. Germline CDR1 and CDR2: SGHTS and YDEGEE. The CDR3 coding sequence is TGTGCCAGCAGCCCCGGGAGACGGCAGTTCTTC. Amino acids: CASSPGRRQFF. Complete variable domain (other parts from reference TRBV5-8 and TRBJ2-1): EAGVTQSPTHLIKTRGQQATLRCSPISGHTSVYWYQQALGLGLQFLLWYDEGEERNRGNFPPRFSGRQFPNYSSELNVNALELEDSALYLCASSPGRRQFFGPGTRLTVL.

This rearrangement joins TRBV10-3 to TRBJ1-1; D is possibly TRBD1 (6 bases). Trimming took 10 bases from V and 5 from J, leaving 17 bases between them. The CDR3 totals 13 residues. CDR1 is ENHRY, CDR2 SYGVKD, per germline. CDR3 loop: CATGGGPGTEAFF. CDR3 DNA sequence: TGTGCCACCGGGGGGGGGCCGGGTACTGAAGCTTTCTTT.

This clonotype appeared a few times. V gene TRBV25-1 combines with J gene TRBJ2-5; 9 bases agree with TRBD1. Germline V lookup: CDR1 MGHDK, CDR2 SYGVNS. This CDR3 region has 15 residues. Trimming removed 1 base from V and 6 bases from J; junction bases left unmatched: 6. In DNA, the CDR3 is TGTGCCAGCAGTGAATCTACAGGGGGCGTAAAGACCCAGTACTTC. As protein: CASSESTGGVKTQYF.

The genes are TRBV6-5 and TRBJ2-1, with D uncertain. Germline V CDR1 and CDR2: MNHEY, SVGAGI. The CDR3 loop spans 14 amino acids. The V end lost 8 bases, the J end lost 2 bases, and 13 bases lay between the germline ends. The CDR3 loop is CASGREQTYNEQFF. Written as DNA, the CDR3 is TGTGCCAGCGGTAGGGAACAGACCTACAATGAGCAGTTCTTC.

The rearrangement links TRBV7-2 to TRBJ1-4; no firm D call. Germline loops: CDR1 SGHTA, CDR2 FQGNSA. Trimming left V 3 bases short and J 7 bases short, with 12 bases between. CDR3 length: 14 residues. CDR3 sequence reads: CASSLGSAGEKLFF. The CDR3 nucleotides read TGTGCCAGCAGCTTGGGGAGTGCAGGTGAAAAACTGTTTTTT.

This clonotype has only a few counts. The chain uses TRBV7-9 and TRBJ2-7, with D tentatively TRBD1 or TRBD2 (7 bases each). CDR3 length: 21 residues. Trimming left V 5 bases short and J 3 bases short, with 35 bases between. Looked up from germline, CDR1 is SEHNR and CDR2 is FQNEAQ (reference sequence). This CDR3 reads CASSIGGWGGGNGDSRYEQYV. CDR3 coding DNA: TGTGCCAGCAGCATTGGTGGTTGGGGGGGGGGGAACGGGGACAGCCGCTACGAGCAGTACGTC.